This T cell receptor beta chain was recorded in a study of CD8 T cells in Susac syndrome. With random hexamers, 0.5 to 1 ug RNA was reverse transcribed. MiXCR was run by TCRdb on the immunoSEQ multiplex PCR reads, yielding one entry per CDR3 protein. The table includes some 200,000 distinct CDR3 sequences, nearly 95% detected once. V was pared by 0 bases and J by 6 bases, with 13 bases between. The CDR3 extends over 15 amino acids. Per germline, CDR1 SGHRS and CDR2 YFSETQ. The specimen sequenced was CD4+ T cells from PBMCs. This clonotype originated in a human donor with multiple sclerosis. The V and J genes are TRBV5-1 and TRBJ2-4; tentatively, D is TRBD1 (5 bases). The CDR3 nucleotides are TGCGCCAGCAGCTTGGAGGGGATGCCAGGAAACATTCAGTACTTC. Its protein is CASSLEGMPGNIQYF.